The sequence of this T cell receptor (beta chain) was determined in a study of regulatory T cells in long-lasting Graves disease. As to time point: newly diagnosed GD, antithyroid drugs for less than 3 months. Scientists built the TCR library using RNA that was extracted from PBMCs. This CDR3 region has 15 residues. J gave up 3 bases and V 2 bases, and 6 bases lay outside the gene matches. Germline V gene sequence: CDR1 SGHTA, CDR2 FQGNSA. Findings and caveats of the study: Gene preferences differed: TRBV28, TRBJ1-2, TRBJ2-5 in persistent cases.

This clonotype was detected ten times or more. Antigen: not known. According to the study, TCR beta libraries were built with iRepertoire HTBI primers and CDR3-region Arm-PCR. MiXCR, run by TCRdb on the multiplex PCR reads, gives a single entry per CDR3 protein. The sample includes fewer than 500,000 distinct CDR3 sequences, 15% to 20% of them seen just once. These data were also filed under a second study, of T cells in Graves' hyperthyroidism and ophthalmopathy. That report adds: Stable Graves' hyperthyroidism meant no ophthalmopathy progression within 18 months. Blood shared most expanded thyroid clonotypes above 0.001.

The sequence derives from a man aged 40-55 years with Graves disease. Material: peripheral blood mononuclear cells (PBMCs), obtained at new diagnosis, from a patient treated with antithyroid drugs. The rearrangement uses TRBV7-2 and TRBJ2-7, with 8 positions matching TRBD1. CDR3 nucleotide sequence: TGTGCCAGCAGCTTATATCTGGACAGGGTCTACGAGCAGTACTTC. This sequence encodes CASSLYLDRVYEQYF.